The clone carrying this T cell receptor (beta chain) occurred many times. Its target is not known. HTBI primers from iRepertoire and Arm-PCR of CDR3 regions yielded the TCR beta libraries. Each CDR3 protein gets one entry after TCRdb re-called the multiplex PCR reads with MiXCR. Here the sample spans 400,000 to 450,000 distinct CDR3 sequences, 15% to 20% being singletons. V lost 5 bases, J lost 6 bases, and 11 bases stayed unmatched. The CDR3 has 17 residues. Time point given: newly diagnosed GD, antithyroid drugs for less than 3 months. The TCR library was made from RNA that had been extracted from PBMCs in TRIzol. The data were taken from a study of regulatory T cells in long-lasting Graves disease. Study-level points and caveats: Limited samples may have lowered accuracy.

This same sample was also part of a study on T cells in Graves' hyperthyroidism and ophthalmopathy.

The TCR originated in a woman under 40 with Graves disease. V gene TRBV12-3 or TRBV12-4 combines with J gene TRBJ2-3, with 13 bases that match TRBD2. The sequencing here drew on peripheral blood mononuclear cells (PBMCs), taken at new diagnosis, from a patient treated with antithyroid drugs. The CDR3 is CASSRSTSGRAGDTQYF. DNA of the CDR3: TGTGCCAGCAGTCGAAGCACTAGCGGGAGGGCCGGGGATACGCAGTATTTT.